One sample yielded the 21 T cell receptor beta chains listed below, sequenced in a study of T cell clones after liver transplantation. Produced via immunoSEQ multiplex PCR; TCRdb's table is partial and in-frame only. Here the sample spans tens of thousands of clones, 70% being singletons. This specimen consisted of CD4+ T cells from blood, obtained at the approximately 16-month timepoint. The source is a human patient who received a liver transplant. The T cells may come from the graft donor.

CDR3 loop: CASSSKRATSTDTQYF. Written as DNA, the CDR3 is TGTGCCAGCAGCTCCAAGCGGGCCACTAGCACAGATACGCAGTATTTT. V is TRBV7-9 and J is TRBJ2-3; D is possibly TRBD2 (6 bases). Germline assignment: CDR1 SEHNR and CDR2 FQNEAQ (reference sequence). The CDR3 has 16 amino acids. V dropped 4 bases and J dropped 0 bases, with 14 bases sitting between them. Looking up the rest from reference TRBV7-9 and TRBJ2-3 gives the full variable domain: DTGVSQNPRHKITKRGQNVTFRCDPISEHNRLYWYRQTLGQGPEFLTYFQNEAQLEKSRLLSDRFSAERPKGSFSTLEIQRTEQGDSAMYLCASSSKRATSTDTQYFGPGTRLTVL.

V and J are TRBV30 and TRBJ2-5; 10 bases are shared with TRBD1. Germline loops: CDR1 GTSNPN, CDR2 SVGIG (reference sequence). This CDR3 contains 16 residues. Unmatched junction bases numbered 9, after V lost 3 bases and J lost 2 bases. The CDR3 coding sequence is TGTGCCTGGAGCATTCCCCCGGGACAGGGGCAAGAGACCCAGTACTTC. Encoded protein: CAWSIPPGQGQETQYF.

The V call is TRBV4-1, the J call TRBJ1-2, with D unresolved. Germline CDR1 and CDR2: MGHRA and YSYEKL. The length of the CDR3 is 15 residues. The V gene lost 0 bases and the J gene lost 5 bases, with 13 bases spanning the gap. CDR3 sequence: CASSQDPDTLYGYTF. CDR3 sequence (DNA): TGCGCCAGCAGCCAAGACCCCGATACTCTATATGGCTACACCTTC.

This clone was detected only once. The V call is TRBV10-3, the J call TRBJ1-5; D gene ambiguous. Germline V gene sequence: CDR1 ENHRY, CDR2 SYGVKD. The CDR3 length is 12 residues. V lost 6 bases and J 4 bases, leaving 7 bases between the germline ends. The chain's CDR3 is CAIRADNQPQHF. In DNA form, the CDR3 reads TGTGCCATCAGAGCCGATAATCAGCCCCAGCATTTT.

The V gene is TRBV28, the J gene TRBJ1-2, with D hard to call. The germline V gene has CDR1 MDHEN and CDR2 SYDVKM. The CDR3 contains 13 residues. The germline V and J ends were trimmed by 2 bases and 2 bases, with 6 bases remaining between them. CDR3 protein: CASSLAKNYGYTF. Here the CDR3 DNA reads TGTGCCAGCAGTTTAGCCAAGAACTATGGCTACACCTTC.

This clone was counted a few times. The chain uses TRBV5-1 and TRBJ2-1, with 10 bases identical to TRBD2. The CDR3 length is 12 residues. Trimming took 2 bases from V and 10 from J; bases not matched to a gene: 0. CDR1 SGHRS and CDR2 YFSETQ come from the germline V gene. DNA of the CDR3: TGCGCCAGCAGCTTAGCGGGAGGGGAGCAGTTCTTC. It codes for CASSLAGGEQFF.

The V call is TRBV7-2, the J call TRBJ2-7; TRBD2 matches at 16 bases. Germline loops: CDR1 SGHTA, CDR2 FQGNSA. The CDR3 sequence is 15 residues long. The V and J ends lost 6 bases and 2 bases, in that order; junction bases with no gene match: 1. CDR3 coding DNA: TGTGCCAGCAGAGGGACTAGCGGGGGGGCCTACGAGCAGTACTTC. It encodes CASRGTSGGAYEQYF.

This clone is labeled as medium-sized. In DNA, the CDR3 is TGTGCCAGCTCACCAGGGGAATCCTACGAGCAGTACTTC. Amino acids: CASSPGESYEQYF. The chain employs TRBV18 and TRBJ2-7; no firm D call. The CDR3 has 13 residues. V lost 2 bases and J lost 1, with 6 bases in between. Germline CDR1 is KGHSH and CDR2 is LQKENI.

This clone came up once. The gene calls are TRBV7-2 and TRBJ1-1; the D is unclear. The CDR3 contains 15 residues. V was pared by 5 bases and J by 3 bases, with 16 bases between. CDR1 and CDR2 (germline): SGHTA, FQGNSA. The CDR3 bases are TGTGCCAGCAGCCGCGGAACGTATCAGGACACTGAAGCTTTCTTT. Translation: CASSRGTYQDTEAFF.

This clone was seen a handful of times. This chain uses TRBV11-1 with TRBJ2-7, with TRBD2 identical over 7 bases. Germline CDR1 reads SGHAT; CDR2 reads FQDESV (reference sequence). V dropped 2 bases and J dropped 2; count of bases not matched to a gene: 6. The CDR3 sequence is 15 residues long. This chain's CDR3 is CASSLNGGSTYEQYF. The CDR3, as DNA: TGTGCCAGCAGCTTAAACGGGGGGTCAACCTACGAGCAGTACTTC.

The CDR3 DNA reads TGTGCCAGCAGCTTCGGGGGCCAGTTTATGGCGGGGAGCACAGATACGCAGTATTTT. Amino acid sequence: CASSFGGQFMAGSTDTQYF. The chain combines TRBV7-8 with TRBJ2-3; tentatively, D is TRBD1 or TRBD2 (6 bases each). V lost 3 bases and J 0 bases, leaving 22 bases between the germline ends. This CDR3 is built from 19 residues. Germline V CDR1 and CDR2: SGHVS, FQNEAQ.

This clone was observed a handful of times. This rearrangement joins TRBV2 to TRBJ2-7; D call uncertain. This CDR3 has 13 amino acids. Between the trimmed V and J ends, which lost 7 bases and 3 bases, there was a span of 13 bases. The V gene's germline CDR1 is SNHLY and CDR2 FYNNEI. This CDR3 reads CASTSIGNYEQYF. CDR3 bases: TGTGCCAGCACTAGTATTGGGAACTACGAGCAGTACTTC.

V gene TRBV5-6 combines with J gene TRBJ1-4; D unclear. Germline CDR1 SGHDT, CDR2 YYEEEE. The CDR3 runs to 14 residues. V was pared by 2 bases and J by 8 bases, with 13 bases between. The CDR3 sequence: CASSLFGLGEKLFF. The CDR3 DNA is TGTGCCAGCAGCTTATTTGGACTTGGGGAAAAACTGTTTTTT.

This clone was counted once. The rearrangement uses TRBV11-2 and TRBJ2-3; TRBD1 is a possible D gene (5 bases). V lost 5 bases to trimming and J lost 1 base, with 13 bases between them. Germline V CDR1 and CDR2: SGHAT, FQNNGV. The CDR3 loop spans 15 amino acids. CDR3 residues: CASSQLGERTDTQYF. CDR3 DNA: TGTGCCAGCAGCCAATTAGGGGAACGCACAGATACGCAGTATTTT.

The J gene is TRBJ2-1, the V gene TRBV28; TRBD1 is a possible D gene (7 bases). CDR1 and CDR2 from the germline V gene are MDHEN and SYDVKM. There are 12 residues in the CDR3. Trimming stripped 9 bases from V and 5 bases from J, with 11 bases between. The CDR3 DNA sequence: TGTGCCAGTGCGGGACAGCACAATGAGCAGTTCTTC. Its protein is CASAGQHNEQFF.

CDR3 sequence: CAWSAANTEAFF. The CDR3, as DNA: TGTGCCTGGAGTGCTGCGAACACTGAAGCTTTCTTT. The chain employs TRBV30 and TRBJ1-1; no firm D call. The CDR3 covers 12 residues. Germline V gene lookup returns CDR1 GTSNPN and CDR2 SVGIG (reference sequence). V was cut by 1 base and J by 1 base, with 4 bases left in between. Complete variable domain (other parts from reference TRBV30 and TRBJ1-1): SQTIHQWPATLVQPVGSPLSLECTVEGTSNPNLYWYRQAAGRGLQLLFYSVGIGQISSEVPQNLSASRPQDRQFILSSKKLLLSDSGFYLCAWSAANTEAFFGQGTRLTVV.

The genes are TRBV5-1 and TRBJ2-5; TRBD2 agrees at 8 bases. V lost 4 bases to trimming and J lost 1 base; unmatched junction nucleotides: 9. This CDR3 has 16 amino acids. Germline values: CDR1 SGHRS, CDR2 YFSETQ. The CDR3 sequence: CASSPRVAGSQETQYF. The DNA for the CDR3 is TGCGCCAGCAGCCCCCGGGTAGCGGGAAGCCAAGAGACCCAGTACTTC.

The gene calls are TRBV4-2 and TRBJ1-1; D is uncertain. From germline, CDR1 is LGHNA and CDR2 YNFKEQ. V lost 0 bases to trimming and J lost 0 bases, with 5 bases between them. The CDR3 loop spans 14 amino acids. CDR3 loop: CASSQEQMNTEAFF. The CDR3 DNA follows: TGTGCCAGCAGCCAAGAGCAAATGAACACTGAAGCTTTCTTT.

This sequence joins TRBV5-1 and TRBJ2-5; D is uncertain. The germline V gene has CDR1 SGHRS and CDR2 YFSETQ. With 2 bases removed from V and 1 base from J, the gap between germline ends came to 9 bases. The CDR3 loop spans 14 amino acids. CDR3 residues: CASSLVGTQETQYF. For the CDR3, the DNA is TGCGCCAGCAGCTTAGTCGGTACCCAAGAGACCCAGTACTTC.

In DNA, the CDR3 is TGTGCCAGCAGTAAGGGGGGTTCTGGGGCCAACGTCCTGACTTTC. Translation: CASSKGGSGANVLTF. This chain connects TRBV27 to TRBJ2-6; TRBD1 or TRBD2 may be the D gene (6 bases each). V gave up 5 bases and J gave up 1 base, with 9 bases separating them. The CDR3 sequence is 15 residues long. Germline assignment: CDR1 MNHEY and CDR2 SMNVEV (reference sequence).

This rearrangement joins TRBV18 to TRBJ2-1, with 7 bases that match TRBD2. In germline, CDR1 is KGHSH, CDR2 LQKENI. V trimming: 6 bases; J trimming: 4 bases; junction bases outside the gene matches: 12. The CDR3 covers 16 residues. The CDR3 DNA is TGTGCCAGCTCCTTCGAGCGGGGCCTAGTTTACAATGAGCAGTTCTTC. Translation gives CASSFERGLVYNEQFF. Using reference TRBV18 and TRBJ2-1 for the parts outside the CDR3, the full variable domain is NAGVMQNPRHLVRRRGQEARLRCSPMKGHSHVYWYRQLPEEGLKFMVYLQKENIIDESGMPKERFSAEFPKEGPSILRIQQVVRGDSAAYFCASSFERGLVYNEQFFGPGTRLTVL.